One and the same sample provided the 30 T cell receptor beta chains below, sequenced in a study of Graves' ophthalmopathy and Graves' hyperthyroidism. RNA transcripts provided the template for amplifying TCR beta CDR3 regions. Following a first-round RT-PCR that used HTBI primers, a second-round multiplex PCR was carried out. Via MiXCR, TCRdb re-called the multiplex PCR reads, giving one row per CDR3 protein. The data hold roughly 410,000 distinct CDR3 sequences, with roughly 14% observed a single time. Sequenced sample: peripheral blood. The receptors stem from a woman between 18 and 30 years old with stable Graves' hyperthyroidism.

This clonotype was recorded many times. This chain joins TRBV4-2 and TRBJ2-4, with TRBD2 identical over 15 bases. J was trimmed by 1 base and V by 0 bases; bases with no gene match: 4. The CDR3 spans 19 residues. CDR1 is LGHNA, CDR2 YNFKEQ, per germline. As DNA, the CDR3 is TGTGCCAGCAGCCAAGAAGCCGGGACTAGCGGGGGGGCCAAAAACATTCAGTACTTC. Protein product: CASSQEAGTSGGAKNIQYF.

Comments on this clonotype: One end of the junction is discordant with germline, which a read error may explain. CDR3 nucleotide sequence: TGTGCCAGCAGCTACGGGACTAGCGGGGGTTACCAAGAGACCAAGTACTTC. Translating it yields CASSYGTSGGYQETKYF. The chain couples TRBV5-5 to TRBJ2-5; 14 bases are a match to TRBD2. This CDR3 has 17 residues. CDR1 SGHKS and CDR2 YYEKEE come from the germline V gene (reference sequence).

This clonotype was seen a handful of times. The J gene is TRBJ2-5, the V gene TRBV6-5, with 8 bases identical to TRBD2. This CDR3 contains 14 residues. V dropped 2 bases and J dropped 5; count of bases not matched to a gene: 4. The germline CDR1 and CDR2 sequences are MNHEY and SVGAGI. The CDR3 DNA follows: TGTGCCAGCAGTTACGATGCGGGGGGTGAGACCCAGTACTTC. Translation gives CASSYDAGGETQYF.

This clonotype was detected ten times or more. J is TRBJ1-5 and V is TRBV3-1; TRBD1 aligns across 7 bases. From germline, CDR1 is LGHDT and CDR2 YNNKEL (reference sequence). With 2 bases clipped from V and 4 bases from J, the junction kept 5 bases outside the gene matches. The CDR3 spans 15 residues. CDR3: CASSQPTGWNQPQHF. In DNA, the CDR3 is TGTGCCAGCAGCCAACCGACAGGGTGGAATCAGCCCCAGCATTTT. Full variable domain (missing parts from reference TRBV3-1 and TRBJ1-5): DTAVSQTPKYLVTQMGNDKSIKCEQNLGHDTMYWYKQDSKKFLKIMFSYNNKELIINETVPNRFSPKSPDKAHLNLHINSLELGDSAVYFCASSQPTGWNQPQHFGDGTRLSIL.

This clonotype was recorded at least ten times. V and J are TRBV12-3 or TRBV12-4 and TRBJ1-5; 11 bases are a match to TRBD1. The trim removed 6 bases at V and 6 bases at J, leaving 1 base unmatched. The CDR3 covers 13 residues. The CDR3 DNA is TGTGCCAGCAGGGACAGGGGGCTTCAGCCCCAGCATTTT. It encodes CASRDRGLQPQHF.

This clonotype was detected ten times or more. The chain has TRBV6-5 and TRBJ1-1; unclear D gene. Germline lookup yields CDR1 MNHEY and CDR2 SVGAGI. V dropped 2 bases and J dropped 2 bases, with 9 bases sitting between them. The CDR3 consists of 14 residues. CDR3 in DNA: TGTGCCAGCAGTTACAATAGCAGAAACACTGAAGCTTTCTTT. Its protein product is CASSYNSRNTEAFF.

This clonotype was seen repeatedly, ten times or more. This chain's CDR3 is CSARDSGRANTGELFF. The CDR3 DNA sequence: TGCAGTGCTAGAGATTCAGGCAGGGCGAACACCGGGGAGCTGTTTTTT. V is TRBV20-1 and J is TRBJ2-2; perhaps TRBD1 as D (5 bases). CDR3 length: 16 residues. The V and J ends lost 0 bases and 0 bases respectively, with 11 bases between them. Germline values: CDR1 DFQATT, CDR2 SNEGSKA (reference sequence).

This clonotype appeared a few times. The chain carries TRBV12-3 or TRBV12-4 and TRBJ2-5, with D perhaps matching TRBD2 (7 bases). V was trimmed by 3 bases and J by 4 bases, leaving 12 bases between them. The length of the CDR3 is 14 residues. The DNA of the CDR3 is TGTGCCAGCAGTTTTTCGGGGGGCAGAGAGACCCAGTACTTC. Its protein product is CASSFSGGRETQYF.

This clonotype has ten or more counts. The chain combines TRBV5-1 with TRBJ1-2, with D possibly TRBD1 on 5 matching bases. The CDR3 spans 13 residues. Trimming removed 0 bases from V and 7 bases from J, with 10 bases in between. CDR1 and CDR2 from the germline V gene are SGHRS and YFSETQ. The DNA for the CDR3 is TGCGCCAGCAGCTTGGCAGGGATGAGTGGCTACACCTTC. This sequence encodes CASSLAGMSGYTF.

The J gene is TRBJ2-7, the V gene TRBV20-1, with a tentative D call TRBD2 (5 bases). Germline V gene data show CDR1 as DFQATT and CDR2 as SNEGSKA (reference sequence). The germline V and J ends were trimmed by 3 bases and 2 bases, with 8 bases remaining between them. The CDR3 contains 12 residues. CDR3 nucleotide sequence: TGCAGTGCTAGCGCCGGGGCCTACGAGCAGTACTTC. It specifies CSASAGAYEQYF.

This clonotype occurred many times. This chain connects TRBV20-1 to TRBJ1-5, with TRBD1 matching 10 bases. The germline CDR1 and CDR2 sequences are DFQATT and SNEGSKA (reference sequence). There are 15 residues in the CDR3. V gave up 6 bases and J gave up 1 base; unmatched junction bases: 6. In DNA, the CDR3 is TGCAGTGCCGGGACAGGGGCGAGGAGCAATCAGCCCCAGCATTTT. Its translation is CSAGTGARSNQPQHF.

This clonotype was found many times. The rearrangement joins TRBV20-1 to TRBJ1-1; 7 positions match TRBD1. In germline, CDR1 is DFQATT, CDR2 SNEGSKA (reference sequence). After removal of 3 bases from V and 0 bases from J, the junction contained 4 bases not matched to a gene. CDR3 length: 14 amino acids. CDR3 sequence: CSARLGGMNTEAFF. CDR3 sequence (DNA): TGCAGTGCTAGGTTAGGGGGCATGAACACTGAAGCTTTCTTT.

This clonotype was counted at least ten times. The genes are TRBV6-2 or TRBV6-3 and TRBJ1-6; D unresolved. V was trimmed by 4 bases and J by 10 bases, leaving 14 bases between them. CDR3 length: 14 amino acids. CDR1 and CDR2 (germline): MNHEY, SVGEGT. The CDR3 bases are TGTGCCAGCAGTTTCACCACAACCGGGTCACCCCTCCACTTT. Translating gives CASSFTTTGSPLHF.

This clonotype was found many times. The CDR3 is CASRKSGRPDGNQPQHF. Here the CDR3 DNA reads TGTGCCAGTAGAAAATCGGGACGCCCGGACGGCAATCAGCCCCAGCATTTT. The chain recombines TRBV19 with TRBJ1-5, with a weak D call TRBD1 (5 bases). The CDR3 runs 17 residues. In germline, CDR1 is LNHDA, CDR2 SQIVND (reference sequence). V was clipped by 6 bases and J by 2 bases, with 20 bases between them.

This clonotype has ten or more counts. CDR3 DNA: TGTGCCAGCAGTTTTAGATCTCCGTCTGACAGGCAAGGTCAGCCCCAGCATTTT. The encoded protein is CASSFRSPSDRQGQPQHF. V is TRBV27 and J is TRBJ1-5; D possibly corresponds to TRBD1 (6 bases). The germline CDR1 and CDR2 sequences are MNHEY and SMNVEV (reference sequence). The CDR3 runs to 18 residues. The V end lost 3 bases, the J end lost 6 bases, and 24 bases lay between the germline ends.

The chain joins TRBV15 to TRBJ2-7; the D gene is possibly TRBD2 (7 bases). The CDR3 sequence is 15 residues long. The germline CDR1 and CDR2 sequences are LNHNV and YYDKDF (reference sequence). Trimming left V 0 bases short and J 6 bases short, with 15 bases between. CDR3: CATSRDQQGGGEQYF. The CDR3 coding sequence is TGTGCCACCAGCAGAGATCAACAGGGAGGGGGCGAGCAGTACTTC.

This clonotype appeared many times. This chain connects TRBV2 to TRBJ1-2, with D possibly TRBD1 on 5 matching bases. Germline CDR1 reads SNHLY; CDR2 reads FYNNEI. The CDR3 extends over 14 amino acids. With 0 bases removed from V and 1 base from J, the gap between germline ends came to 6 bases. CDR3 loop: CASSEAGVNYGYTF. In DNA form, the CDR3 reads TGTGCCAGCAGTGAAGCAGGGGTTAACTATGGCTACACCTTC.

At least ten counts were recorded for this clonotype. V usage is TRBV20-1 and J usage is TRBJ1-1; D is uncertain. The CDR3 contains 14 residues. The germline V gene has CDR1 DFQATT and CDR2 SNEGSKA (reference sequence). The V end was cut by 4 bases, the J end by 1 base, with 13 bases between. CDR3 in DNA: TGCAGTGCTACCCGGGGTTCTTCGAACACTGAAGCTTTCTTT. Translation: CSATRGSSNTEAFF.

The sample holds many counts of this clonotype. This chain links TRBV7-2 with TRBJ2-7; D uncertain. CDR3 length: 16 residues. CDR1 and CDR2 from the germline V gene are SGHTA and FQGNSA. V was clipped by 1 base and J by 1 base, with 14 bases between them. The CDR3 reads CASSLGLGSDSYEQYF. Here the CDR3 DNA reads TGTGCCAGCAGCTTAGGCCTGGGGTCAGATTCCTACGAGCAGTACTTC.

This rearrangement joins TRBV12-3 or TRBV12-4 to TRBJ1-2; D is possibly TRBD1 (5 bases). The length of the CDR3 is 15 residues. V was pared by 1 base and J by 4 bases, with 13 bases between. The CDR3 reads CASSLEGHEFYGYTF. CDR3 DNA: TGTGCCAGCAGTTTAGAGGGGCACGAATTCTATGGCTACACCTTC.

This clonotype was counted ten times or more. This chain joins TRBV12-3 or TRBV12-4 and TRBJ2-7, with D maybe TRBD2 (6 bases). V was cut by 3 bases and J by 2 bases, with 14 bases left in between. The CDR3 is 15 residues long. The CDR3 sequence: CASSFGLEGAYEQYF. CDR3 DNA sequence: TGTGCCAGCAGTTTCGGCCTGGAGGGCGCCTACGAGCAGTACTTC.

This clonotype came up a few times. The chain's CDR3 is CASSLGGRGMSNQPQHF. The CDR3 region has the DNA TGTGCCAGCAGCTTAGGGGGCAGGGGGATGAGCAATCAGCCCCAGCATTTT. The chain combines TRBV11-2 with TRBJ1-5; 7 bases fit TRBD1. V lost 1 base, J lost 1 base, and 7 bases stayed unmatched. From germline, CDR1 is SGHAT and CDR2 FQNNGV. This CDR3 contains 17 residues.

This sequence joins TRBV6-1 and TRBJ1-2, with D perhaps matching TRBD1 (5 bases). Germline CDR1 is MNHNS and CDR2 is SASEGT. V lost 2 bases and J lost 6, with 16 bases in between. The CDR3 has 15 amino acids. CDR3 bases: TGTGCCAGCAGTGAACTATTGGCAGGGTTGGATGGCTACACCTTC. Amino acid sequence: CASSELLAGLDGYTF.

This clonotype showed up many times. The chain links TRBV6-5 to TRBJ1-2, with TRBD1 matching 9 bases. CDR1 is MNHEY, CDR2 SVGAGI, per germline. The CDR3 sequence is 16 residues long. V lost 2 bases to trimming and J lost 8 bases; unmatched junction nucleotides: 12. The CDR3 protein is CASSYDVQGASYGYTF. The CDR3, as DNA: TGTGCCAGCAGTTACGACGTACAGGGGGCCTCCTACGGCTACACCTTC.

This clonotype has ten or more counts. The chain has TRBV24-1 and TRBJ1-2; TRBD1 is a possible D gene (5 bases). The V end lost 3 bases, the J end lost 4 bases, and 11 bases lay between the germline ends. The germline CDR1 and CDR2 sequences are KGHDR and SFDVKD. The CDR3 contains 14 residues. The CDR3 DNA reads as TGTGCCACCAGTGATCTGGGGCGGGCCTATGGCTACACCTTC. Translating it yields CATSDLGRAYGYTF.

This clonotype was counted many times. The rearrangement uses TRBV2 and TRBJ2-5; no reliable D call. Trimming stripped 4 bases from V and 0 bases from J, with 6 bases between. Germline assignment: CDR1 SNHLY and CDR2 FYNNEI. The CDR3 sequence is 13 residues long. The DNA for the CDR3 is TGTGCCAGCAGTGGAGGCTACCAAGAGACCCAGTACTTC. Amino acids: CASSGGYQETQYF.

This clonotype was observed at least ten times. The chain joins TRBV6-1 to TRBJ1-5; tentative D call: TRBD1 (6 bases). V was clipped by 8 bases and J by 5 bases, with 16 bases between them. The CDR3 extends over 14 amino acids. Germline assignment: CDR1 MNHNS and CDR2 SASEGT. The CDR3 here is CASSLGGHYQPQHF. The CDR3 nucleotides are TGTGCCAGCTCTCTGGGGGGGCACTATCAGCCCCAGCATTTT.

This clonotype was found many times. This sequence joins TRBV5-1 and TRBJ1-2, with D perhaps matching TRBD1 (6 bases). Germline V CDR1 and CDR2: SGHRS, YFSETQ. The CDR3 spans 14 residues. V dropped 4 bases and J dropped 4 bases, with 14 bases sitting between them. The CDR3 here is CASSVPGAVYGYTF. The CDR3 DNA reads TGCGCCAGCAGCGTCCCGGGGGCCGTCTATGGCTACACCTTC.

This chain uses TRBV6-1 with TRBJ2-1; the D gene could be TRBD1 or TRBD2 (5 bases each). The CDR3 is 12 amino acids. The V end lost 7 bases, the J end lost 8 bases, and 12 bases lay between the germline ends. CDR1 MNHNS and CDR2 SASEGT come from the germline V gene. The chain's CDR3 is CASNGAGDEQFF. CDR3 sequence (DNA): TGTGCCAGCAATGGGGCCGGGGATGAGCAGTTCTTC.

The chain is built from TRBV11-2 and TRBJ1-2; D not certain. Trimming left V 0 bases short and J 6 bases short, with 17 bases between. The CDR3 spans 16 residues. Germline V CDR1 and CDR2: SGHAT, FQNNGV. In DNA form, the CDR3 reads TGTGCCAGCAGCTTAGATCCGTCCGGGTTGGCGGATGGCTACACCTTC. Its translation: CASSLDPSGLADGYTF.